One sample yielded the 22 T cell receptor beta chains listed below, sequenced in a study of response to subunit inactivated influenza vaccine. MiXCR was run by TCRdb on the RT-PCR reads, yielding one entry per CDR3 protein. The sample lists about 700,000 distinct CDR3 sequences, approximately 14% occurring once. This specimen was PBMCs from blood, taken 14 days before vaccination. Receptors originate from a man aged 50 to 60 who received an inactivated influenza vaccine.

The rearrangement links TRBV11-2 to TRBJ2-2; D gene unclear. V lost 1 base and J lost 7, with 4 bases in between. CDR3 length: 12 amino acids. The germline CDR1 and CDR2 sequences are SGHAT and FQNNGV. CDR3 sequence: CASSLAHGELFF. CDR3 sequence (DNA): TGTGCCAGCAGCTTAGCCCACGGGGAGCTGTTTTTT.

The rearrangement links TRBV7-2 to TRBJ2-2; a weak D match, TRBD1 (5 bases). The CDR3 contains 15 residues. The germline CDR1 and CDR2 sequences are SGHTA and FQGNSA. The V gene lost 5 bases and the J gene lost 0 bases, with 10 bases spanning the gap. This CDR3 is CASSPRQSNTGELFF. The CDR3 DNA sequence: TGTGCCAGCAGCCCGAGACAGTCGAACACCGGGGAGCTGTTTTTT.

The rearrangement joins TRBV28 to TRBJ2-6, with D unclear. The CDR3 sequence is 13 residues long. The V gene's germline CDR1 is MDHEN and CDR2 SYDVKM. V was shortened by 4 bases and J by 2 bases, with 3 bases between the two germline ends. CDR3 nucleotide sequence: TGTGCCAGCAGTTGGGCTGGGGCCAACGTCCTGACTTTC. It specifies CASSWAGANVLTF.

The genes are TRBV4-2 and TRBJ2-2; the match to TRBD2 covers 10 bases. Per the germline V gene, CDR1 is LGHNA and CDR2 is YNFKEQ. This CDR3 contains 17 residues. V lost 0 bases, J lost 6 bases, and 7 bases stayed unmatched. Here the CDR3 DNA reads TGTGCCAGCAGCCAAGAATCTAGCGGGAGACTCCCCGGGGAGCTGTTTTTT. It encodes CASSQESSGRLPGELFF.

The chain uses TRBV5-5 and TRBJ2-2; either TRBD1 or TRBD2 may fit D (8 bases each). Germline-derived CDR1 and CDR2 are SGHKS and YYEKEE (reference sequence). The V gene lost 4 bases and the J gene lost 6 bases, with 19 bases spanning the gap. This CDR3 spans 16 amino acids. The CDR3 sequence is CASSQQGVAGSGELFF. The CDR3 DNA is TGTGCCAGCAGCCAACAGGGGGTAGCGGGATCCGGGGAGCTGTTTTTT.

The chain is built from TRBV30 and TRBJ2-2, with TRBD2 matching over 8 bases. With 4 bases clipped from V and 6 bases from J, the junction kept 13 bases outside the gene matches. The CDR3 covers 16 residues. CDR1 is GTSNPN and CDR2 is SVGIG in the germline V gene (reference sequence). DNA of the CDR3: TGTGCCTGGACCAACTTAGCGGGAACCTTCTCCGGGGAGCTGTTTTTT. The encoded protein is CAWTNLAGTFSGELFF.

This clonotype was seen many times. The rearrangement joins TRBV5-1 to TRBJ2-1; 13 bases are a match to TRBD2. The CDR3 has 16 amino acids. Germline V lookup: CDR1 SGHRS, CDR2 YFSETQ. The V gene end was trimmed by 4 bases and the J gene end by 4 bases; junction bases not matched to a gene: 5. This CDR3 is CASSLQGLAGYNEQFF. DNA of the CDR3: TGCGCCAGCAGCCTACAGGGACTAGCGGGATACAATGAGCAGTTCTTC.

The J gene is TRBJ1-1, the V gene TRBV28, with D unresolved. The germline V and J ends were trimmed by 7 bases and 7 bases, with 16 bases remaining between them. Germline assignment: CDR1 MDHEN and CDR2 SYDVKM. The CDR3 loop spans 13 amino acids. Written as DNA, the CDR3 is TGTGCCAGCATAAGGGAGGTATGGGGTGAAGCTTTCTTT. Translating it yields CASIREVWGEAFF.

The chain recombines TRBV6-5 with TRBJ1-2; D possibly corresponds to TRBD1 (5 bases). Looked up from germline, CDR1 is MNHEY and CDR2 is SVGAGI. This CDR3 has 15 amino acids. The germline V and J ends were trimmed by 2 bases and 1 base, with 11 bases remaining between them. The CDR3 is CASSYADKLNYGYTF. The CDR3 DNA reads TGTGCCAGCAGTTACGCGGACAAACTTAACTATGGCTACACCTTC.

This chain connects TRBV6-2 or TRBV6-3 to TRBJ2-3, with D possibly TRBD2 on 9 matching bases. V lost 2 bases, J lost 3 bases, and 24 bases lay in between. Per germline, CDR1 MNHEY and CDR2 SVGEGT. The CDR3 is 19 amino acids. CDR3 residues: CASSYRQGRSGGITDTQYF. CDR3 nucleotide sequence: TGTGCCAGCAGTTACCGACAGGGGCGCAGCGGGGGGATTACAGATACGCAGTATTTT.

The CDR3 spells CASSIHTGNSNIQYF. The CDR3 region has the DNA TGTGCCAGTAGTATCCATACAGGGAACTCGAACATTCAGTACTTC. The V call is TRBV19, the J call TRBJ2-4, with D perhaps matching TRBD1 (6 bases). The V and J ends lost 3 bases and 7 bases respectively, with 16 bases between them. There are 15 residues in the CDR3. Germline CDR1 LNHDA, CDR2 SQIVND (reference sequence).

The chain couples TRBV7-8 to TRBJ2-1; D could derive from TRBD1 or TRBD2 (7 bases each). This CDR3 is built from 14 residues. Germline values: CDR1 SGHVS, CDR2 FQNEAQ. V dropped 5 bases and J dropped 10 bases, with 18 bases sitting between them. In DNA form, the CDR3 reads TGTGCCAGCAGCCAAGGGACAGCGGGATGGGAGCAGTTCTTC. Translated, it gives CASSQGTAGWEQFF.

There are many counts of this clonotype. The chain couples TRBV20-1 to TRBJ1-6; D remains unclear. This CDR3 region has 15 residues. CDR1 and CDR2 from the germline V gene are DFQATT and SNEGSKA (reference sequence). Trimming took off 3 bases at V and 5 bases at J, with 14 bases between the two ends. The CDR3, as DNA: TGCAGTGCTAGCATCCCGGGGTCTCATAATTCACCCCTCCACTTT. This encodes CSASIPGSHNSPLHF.

This clonotype was counted a few times. The chain combines TRBV19 with TRBJ2-7, with 14 bases matching TRBD2. The CDR3 contains 17 residues. Germline V gives CDR1 LNHDA, CDR2 SQIVND (reference sequence). J lost 3 bases, V lost 4 bases, and 8 bases had no gene match. DNA of the CDR3: TGTGCCAGTAGTAAACGGACTAGCGGGGGGACAAGCTACGAGCAGTACTTC. Amino acids: CASSKRTSGGTSYEQYF.

The sample holds a few counts of this clonotype. The chain couples TRBV11-2 to TRBJ1-2; D gene ambiguous. V dropped 0 bases and J dropped 9 bases, with 11 bases sitting between them. Germline loops: CDR1 SGHAT, CDR2 FQNNGV. The CDR3 length is 13 residues. The CDR3 here is CASSLDPGPSYTF. CDR3 DNA sequence: TGTGCCAGCAGCTTAGACCCAGGACCTAGCTACACCTTC.

This clonotype turned up a few times. This chain connects TRBV9 to TRBJ2-7; D possibly corresponds to TRBD2 (6 bases). Between the trimmed V and J ends, which lost 5 bases and 4 bases, there was a span of 16 bases. The CDR3 loop spans 14 amino acids. Per the germline V gene, CDR1 is SGDLS and CDR2 is YYNGEE. The CDR3: CASSGGTDFYEQYF. DNA of the CDR3: TGTGCCAGCAGTGGAGGGACGGATTTTTACGAGCAGTACTTC.

This clonotype turned up a few times. The V gene is TRBV6-1, the J gene TRBJ2-4, with D perhaps matching TRBD1 (5 bases). The CDR3 totals 14 residues. Trimming removed 10 bases from V and 0 bases from J, with 13 bases in between. The V gene's germline CDR1 is MNHNS and CDR2 SASEGT. Here the CDR3 DNA reads TGTGCCATTACAGGACCCCTAGCCAAAAACATTCAGTACTTC. It translates to CAITGPLAKNIQYF.

The chain recombines TRBV3-1 with TRBJ2-5; no reliable D call. With 4 bases removed from V and 2 bases from J, the gap between germline ends came to 14 bases. The CDR3 is 15 amino acids. Germline CDR1 LGHDT, CDR2 YNNKEL (reference sequence). CDR3 region: CASSPGRTAQETQYF. The CDR3 coding sequence is TGTGCCAGCAGCCCAGGCAGGACGGCACAAGAGACCCAGTACTTC.

CDR3 amino acids: CASSLQSLNGQGNEKLFF. The CDR3 DNA sequence: TGCGCCAGCAGCTTGCAAAGCCTGAACGGACAGGGTAATGAAAAACTGTTTTTT. The rearrangement links TRBV5-1 to TRBJ1-4; TRBD1 agrees at 8 bases. Germline V CDR1 and CDR2: SGHRS, YFSETQ. The CDR3 loop spans 18 amino acids. V lost 1 base and J lost 4; bases outside the gene matches: 12.

This chain connects TRBV2 to TRBJ2-3; 8 bases map to TRBD1. After removal of 7 bases from V and 4 bases from J, the junction contained 7 bases not matched to a gene. In germline, CDR1 is SNHLY, CDR2 FYNNEI. CDR3 length: 14 residues. CDR3 nucleotides: TGTGCCAGCAACTTCGACAGGGGCGCAGATACGCAGTATTTT. Its protein is CASNFDRGADTQYF.

In this sample, this clonotype turned up many times. The rearrangement links TRBV4-3 to TRBJ2-5; 7 bases match TRBD1. The CDR3 covers 18 residues. Per the germline V gene, CDR1 is LGHNA and CDR2 is YSLEER. J lost 2 bases, V lost 0 bases, and 12 bases had no gene match. The CDR3 DNA follows: TGCGCCAGCAGCCAAGAAGTTATTGGAACAGGGGATCAAGAGACCCAGTACTTC. This sequence encodes CASSQEVIGTGDQETQYF.

This sequence joins TRBV12-3 or TRBV12-4 and TRBJ2-1; perhaps TRBD2 as D (5 bases). Deletions cut 3 bases from V and 6 bases from J, with 9 bases between. The CDR3 contains 13 residues. CDR3: CASSFDYPNEQFF. As DNA, the CDR3 is TGTGCCAGCAGTTTTGACTACCCCAATGAGCAGTTCTTC.